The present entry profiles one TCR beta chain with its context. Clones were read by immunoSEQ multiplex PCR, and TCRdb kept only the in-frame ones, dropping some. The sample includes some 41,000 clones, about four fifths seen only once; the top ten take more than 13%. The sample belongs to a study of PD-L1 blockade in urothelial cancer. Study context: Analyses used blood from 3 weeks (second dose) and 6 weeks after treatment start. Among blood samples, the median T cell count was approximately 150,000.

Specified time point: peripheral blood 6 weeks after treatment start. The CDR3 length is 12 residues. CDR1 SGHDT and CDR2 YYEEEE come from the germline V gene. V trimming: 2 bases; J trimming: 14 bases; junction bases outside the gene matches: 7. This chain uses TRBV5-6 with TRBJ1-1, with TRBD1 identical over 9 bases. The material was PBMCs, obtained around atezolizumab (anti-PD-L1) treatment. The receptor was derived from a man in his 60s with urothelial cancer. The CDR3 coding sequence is TGTGCCAGCAGCTTAGGGACAGGGCAGTCATTCTTT. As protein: CASSLGTGQSFF.